This T cell receptor (beta chain) was documented in a study of T cell responses to AZD1222 COVID-19 vaccine. Notes on the study in general: With dominance at 160-218 and 743-854, vaccine-associated CD4 TCRs spanned spike. Donor demographics were predominantly white British with a female majority; clonal diversity may be underestimated. The breadth and depth of Spike-specific TCRs increased once two AZD1222 doses had been given. Repertoires were collected only later (after the peak T cell response had occurred).

As regards this clone: The antigen is unknown.

This CDR3 is built from 13 residues. Germline assignment: CDR1 MNHEY and CDR2 SVGEGT. V was trimmed by 0 bases and J by 7 bases, leaving 10 bases between them. The table came from immunoSEQ multiplex PCR; TCRdb's copy has only in-frame clones and leaves some out. Of fewer than 95,000 clones detected, 85% to 95% appear once; the ten largest clones hold 8%. The chain recombines TRBV6-2 or TRBV6-3 with TRBJ2-7, with D possibly TRBD1 on 5 matching bases. The origin of this receptor is an adult who received the AZD1222 COVID-19 vaccine. Sequencing was performed on peripheral blood, taken 28 days after the second AZD1222 dose. CDR3 loop: CASSYSEAGEQYF. CDR3 coding DNA: TGTGCCAGCAGTTACTCTGAGGCAGGGGAGCAGTACTTC.